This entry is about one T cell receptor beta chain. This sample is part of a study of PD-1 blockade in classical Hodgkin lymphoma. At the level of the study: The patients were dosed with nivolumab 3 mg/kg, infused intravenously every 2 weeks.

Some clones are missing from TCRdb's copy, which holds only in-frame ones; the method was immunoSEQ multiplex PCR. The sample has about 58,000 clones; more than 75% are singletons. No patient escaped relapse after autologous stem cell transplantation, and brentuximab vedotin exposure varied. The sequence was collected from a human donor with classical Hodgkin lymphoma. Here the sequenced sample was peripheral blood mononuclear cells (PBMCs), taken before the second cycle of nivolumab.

In DNA, the CDR3 is TGTGCCAGTAGCAGGTACGCGGACAGGAATTCACCCCTCCACTTT. Residues: CASSRYADRNSPLHF. The rearrangement links TRBV19 to TRBJ1-6, with TRBD1 identical over 7 bases. Germline V gene sequence: CDR1 LNHDA, CDR2 SQIVND (reference sequence). V was clipped by 6 bases and J by 7 bases; unmatched bases: 9. This CDR3 spans 15 amino acids.